Sequencing of this T cell receptor beta chain was carried out in a study of cytotoxic CD8 clonotypes in ibrutinib-treated CLL. Overall study results and limits: Contraction or stability on treatment was seen for public clonotypes, which were uncommon.

Clones were sequenced by immunoSEQ multiplex PCR, and TCRdb holds only the in-frame ones, with some missing. This sample has some 80,000 clones, with around 79% found just once. V shed 6 bases and J 7 bases; nucleotides not matched to a gene: 8. The CDR3 length is 14 residues. Germline lookup yields CDR1 MNHEY and CDR2 SVGAGI. In regard to this clone: The antigen remains undetermined.

The source was PBMCs, collected after 12 months of ibrutinib treatment. The source is a human donor with chronic lymphocytic leukemia. J is TRBJ1-3 and V is TRBV6-5; 8 nucleotides align to TRBD1. The CDR3 nucleotides read TGTGCCAGCAGCCCCGCAGGGGGCAGGAACACCATATATTTT. Protein: CASSPAGGRNTIYF.